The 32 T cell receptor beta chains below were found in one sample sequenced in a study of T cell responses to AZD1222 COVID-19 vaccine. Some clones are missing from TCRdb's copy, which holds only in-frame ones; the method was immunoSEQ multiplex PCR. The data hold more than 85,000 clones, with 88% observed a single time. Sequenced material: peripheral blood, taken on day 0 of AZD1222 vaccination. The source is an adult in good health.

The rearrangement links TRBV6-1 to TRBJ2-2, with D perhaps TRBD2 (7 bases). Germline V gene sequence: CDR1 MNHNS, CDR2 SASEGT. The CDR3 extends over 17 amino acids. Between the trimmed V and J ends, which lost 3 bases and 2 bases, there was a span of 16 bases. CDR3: CASSDPWGGRNTGELFF. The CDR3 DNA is TGTGCCAGCAGTGACCCCTGGGGGGGCCGTAACACCGGGGAGCTGTTTTTT.

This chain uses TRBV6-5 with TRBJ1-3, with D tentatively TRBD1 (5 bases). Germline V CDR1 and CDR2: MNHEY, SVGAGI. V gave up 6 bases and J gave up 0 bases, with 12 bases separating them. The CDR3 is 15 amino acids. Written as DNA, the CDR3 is TGTGCCAGCAGCCGAGACAGAACCTCTGGAAACACCATATATTTT. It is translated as CASSRDRTSGNTIYF.

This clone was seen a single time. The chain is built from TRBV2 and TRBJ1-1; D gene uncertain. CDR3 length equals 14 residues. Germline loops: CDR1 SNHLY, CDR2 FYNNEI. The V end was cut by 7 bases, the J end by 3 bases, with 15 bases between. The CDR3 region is CASTDSLHYTEAFF. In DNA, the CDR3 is TGTGCCAGCACGGATTCGCTGCACTACACTGAAGCTTTCTTT.

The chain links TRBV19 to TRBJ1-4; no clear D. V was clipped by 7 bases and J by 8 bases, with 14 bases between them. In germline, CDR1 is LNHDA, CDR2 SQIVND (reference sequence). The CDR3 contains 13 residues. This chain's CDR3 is CASTSRQDEKLFF. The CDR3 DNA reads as TGTGCCAGTACCTCAAGACAAGACGAAAAACTGTTTTTT. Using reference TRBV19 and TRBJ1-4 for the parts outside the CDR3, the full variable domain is DGGITQSPKYLFRKEGQNVTLSCEQNLNHDAMYWYRQDPGQGLRLIYYSQIVNDFQKGDIAEGYSVSREKKESFPLTVTSAQKNPTAFYLCASTSRQDEKLFFGSGTQLSVL.

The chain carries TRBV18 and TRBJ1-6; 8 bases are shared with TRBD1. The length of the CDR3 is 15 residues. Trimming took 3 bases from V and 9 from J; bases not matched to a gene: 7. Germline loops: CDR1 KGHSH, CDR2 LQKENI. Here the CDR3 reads CASSPGTGGGSPLHF. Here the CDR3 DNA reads TGTGCCAGCTCACCGGGGACAGGAGGAGGTTCACCCCTCCACTTT.

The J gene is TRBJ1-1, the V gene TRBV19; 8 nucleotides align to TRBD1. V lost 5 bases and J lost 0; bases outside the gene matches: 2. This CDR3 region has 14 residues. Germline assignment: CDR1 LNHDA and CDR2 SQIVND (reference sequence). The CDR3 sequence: CASSSGGLNTEAFF. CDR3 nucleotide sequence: TGTGCCAGTAGTTCAGGGGGCCTGAACACTGAAGCTTTCTTT.

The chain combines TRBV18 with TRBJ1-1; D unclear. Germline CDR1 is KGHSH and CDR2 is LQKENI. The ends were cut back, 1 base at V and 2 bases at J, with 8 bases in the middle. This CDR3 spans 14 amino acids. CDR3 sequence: CASSPLGLNTEAFF. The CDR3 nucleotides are TGTGCCAGCTCACCACTCGGCCTTAACACTGAAGCTTTCTTT.

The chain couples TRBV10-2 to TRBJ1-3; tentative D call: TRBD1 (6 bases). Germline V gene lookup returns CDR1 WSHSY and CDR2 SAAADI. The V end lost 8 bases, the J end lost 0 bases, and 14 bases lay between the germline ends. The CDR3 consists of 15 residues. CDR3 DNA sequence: TGCGCCAGCGGCCCGGACAGTCTCTCTGGAAACACCATATATTTT. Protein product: CASGPDSLSGNTIYF.

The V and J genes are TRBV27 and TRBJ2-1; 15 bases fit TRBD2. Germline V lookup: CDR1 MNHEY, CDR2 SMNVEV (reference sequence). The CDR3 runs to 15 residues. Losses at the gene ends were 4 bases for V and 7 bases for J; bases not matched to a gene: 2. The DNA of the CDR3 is TGTGCCAGCAGTTCTGGGACTAGCGGGAGGAATGAGCAGTTCTTC. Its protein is CASSSGTSGRNEQFF.

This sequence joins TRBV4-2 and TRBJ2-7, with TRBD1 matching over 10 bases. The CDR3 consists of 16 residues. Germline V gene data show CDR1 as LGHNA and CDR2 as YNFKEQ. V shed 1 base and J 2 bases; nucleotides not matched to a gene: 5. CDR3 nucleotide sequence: TGTGCCAGCAGCCAAGCAGGGACAGGGGATCCCTACGAGCAGTACTTC. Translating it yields CASSQAGTGDPYEQYF.

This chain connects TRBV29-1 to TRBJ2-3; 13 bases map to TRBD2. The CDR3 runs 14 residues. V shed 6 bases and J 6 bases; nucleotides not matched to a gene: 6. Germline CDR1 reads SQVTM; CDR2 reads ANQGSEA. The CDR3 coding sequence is TGCAGCGTGACGACTAGCGGGGGGCCGGATACGCAGTATTTT. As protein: CSVTTSGGPDTQYF.

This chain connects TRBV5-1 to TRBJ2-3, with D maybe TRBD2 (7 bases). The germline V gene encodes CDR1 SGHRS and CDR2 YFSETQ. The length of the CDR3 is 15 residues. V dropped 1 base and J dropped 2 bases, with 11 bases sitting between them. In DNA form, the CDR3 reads TGCGCCAGCAGCTTGACAGCGGGACACACAGATACGCAGTATTTT. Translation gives CASSLTAGHTDTQYF. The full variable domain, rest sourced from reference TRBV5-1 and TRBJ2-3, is KAGVTQTPRYLIKTRGQQVTLSCSPISGHRSVSWYQQTPGQGLQFLFEYFSETQRNKGNFPGRFSGRQFSNSRSEMNVSTLELGDSALYLCASSLTAGHTDTQYFGPGTRLTVL.

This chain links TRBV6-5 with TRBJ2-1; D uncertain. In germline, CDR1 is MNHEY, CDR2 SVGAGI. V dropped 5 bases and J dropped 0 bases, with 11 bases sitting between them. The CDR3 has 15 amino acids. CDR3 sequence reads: CASSNPPSSYNEQFF. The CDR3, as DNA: TGTGCCAGCAGTAACCCCCCTAGCTCCTACAATGAGCAGTTCTTC.

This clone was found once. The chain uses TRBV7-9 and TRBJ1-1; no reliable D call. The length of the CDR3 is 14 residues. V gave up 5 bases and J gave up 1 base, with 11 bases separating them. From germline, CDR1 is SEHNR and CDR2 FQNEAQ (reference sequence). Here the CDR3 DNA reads TGTGCCAGCAGCCGCGCCAACACGAACACTGAAGCTTTCTTT. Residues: CASSRANTNTEAFF.

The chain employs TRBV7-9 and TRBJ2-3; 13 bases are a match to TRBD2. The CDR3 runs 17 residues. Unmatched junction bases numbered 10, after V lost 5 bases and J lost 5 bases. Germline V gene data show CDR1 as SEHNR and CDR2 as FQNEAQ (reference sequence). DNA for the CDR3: TGTGCCAGCAGCGGGGGACTAGCGGGACCCCGGGTAGATACGCAGTATTTT. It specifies CASSGGLAGPRVDTQYF.

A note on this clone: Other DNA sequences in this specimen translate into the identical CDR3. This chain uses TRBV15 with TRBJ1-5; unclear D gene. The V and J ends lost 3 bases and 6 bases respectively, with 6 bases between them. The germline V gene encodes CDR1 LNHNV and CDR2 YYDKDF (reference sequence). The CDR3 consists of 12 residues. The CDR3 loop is CATSRDGQPQHF. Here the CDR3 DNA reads TGTGCCACCAGCAGGGATGGTCAGCCCCAGCATTTT.

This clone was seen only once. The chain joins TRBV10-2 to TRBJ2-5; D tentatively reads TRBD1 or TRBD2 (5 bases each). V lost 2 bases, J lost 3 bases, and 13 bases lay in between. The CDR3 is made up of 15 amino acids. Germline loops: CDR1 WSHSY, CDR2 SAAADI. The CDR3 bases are TGCGCCAGCAGTGAGCCCCGGGACGCCGAAGAGACCCAGTACTTC. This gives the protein CASSEPRDAEETQYF.

CDR3 sequence reads: CASSLEASYYNEQFF. In DNA form, the CDR3 reads TGTGCCAGCAGCTTGGAGGCCAGCTACTACAATGAGCAGTTCTTC. This chain connects TRBV5-4 to TRBJ2-1; D is ambiguous. Deletions cut 0 bases from V and 3 bases from J, with 10 bases between. There are 15 residues in the CDR3. The germline V gene has CDR1 SGHNT and CDR2 YYREEE (reference sequence).

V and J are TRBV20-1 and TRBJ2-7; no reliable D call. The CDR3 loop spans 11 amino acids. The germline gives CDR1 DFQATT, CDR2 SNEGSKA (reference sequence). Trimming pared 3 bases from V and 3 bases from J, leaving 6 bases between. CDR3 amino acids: CSASSYYEQYF. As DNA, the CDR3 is TGCAGTGCTAGTTCGTACTACGAGCAGTACTTC.

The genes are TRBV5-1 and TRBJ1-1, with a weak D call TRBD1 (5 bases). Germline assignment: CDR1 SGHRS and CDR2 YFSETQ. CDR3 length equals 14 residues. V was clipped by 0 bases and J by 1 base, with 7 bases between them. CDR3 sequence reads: CASSLAQGNTEAFF. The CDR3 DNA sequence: TGCGCCAGCAGCTTGGCCCAGGGGAACACTGAAGCTTTCTTT.

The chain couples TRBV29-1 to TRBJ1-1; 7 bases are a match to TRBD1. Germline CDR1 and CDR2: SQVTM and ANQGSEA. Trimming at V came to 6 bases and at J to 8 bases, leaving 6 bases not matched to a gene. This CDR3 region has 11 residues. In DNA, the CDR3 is TGCAGCGTCCCGAGGGGGCCAGAAGCTTTCTTT. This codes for CSVPRGPEAFF.

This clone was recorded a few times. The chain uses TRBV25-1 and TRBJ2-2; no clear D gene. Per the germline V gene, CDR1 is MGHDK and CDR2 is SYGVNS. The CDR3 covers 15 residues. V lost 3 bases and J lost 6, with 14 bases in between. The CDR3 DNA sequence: TGTGCCAGCAGTGATAGTGGTCAGATCCCCGGGGAGCTGTTTTTT. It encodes CASSDSGQIPGELFF.

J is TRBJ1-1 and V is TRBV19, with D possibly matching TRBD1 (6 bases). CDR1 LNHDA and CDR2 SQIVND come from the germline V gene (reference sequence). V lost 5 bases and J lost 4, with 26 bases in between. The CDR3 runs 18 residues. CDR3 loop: CASSGLREQGGWGTEAFF. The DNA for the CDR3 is TGTGCCAGTAGTGGTCTTAGGGAACAGGGAGGTTGGGGCACTGAAGCTTTCTTT.

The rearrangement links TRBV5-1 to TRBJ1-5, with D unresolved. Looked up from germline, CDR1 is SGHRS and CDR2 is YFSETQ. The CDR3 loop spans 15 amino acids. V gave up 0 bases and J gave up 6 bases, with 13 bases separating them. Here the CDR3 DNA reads TGCGCCAGCAGCTTGGAGGGAGGGTTCGGTCAGCCCCAGCATTTT. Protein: CASSLEGGFGQPQHF.

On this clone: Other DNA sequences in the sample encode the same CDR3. This CDR3 is CASSLSQGSYEQYF. CDR3 DNA: TGTGCCAGCAGTTTAAGTCAGGGGAGCTACGAGCAGTACTTC. The V and J genes are TRBV27 and TRBJ2-7; a weak D match, TRBD1 (6 bases). The CDR3 sequence is 14 residues long. V was cut by 2 bases and J by 3 bases, with 11 bases left in between. The V gene's germline CDR1 is MNHEY and CDR2 SMNVEV (reference sequence).

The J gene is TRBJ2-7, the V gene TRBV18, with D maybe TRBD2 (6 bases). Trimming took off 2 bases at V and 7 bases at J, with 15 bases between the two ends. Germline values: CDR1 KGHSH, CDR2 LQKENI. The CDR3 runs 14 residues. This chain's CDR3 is CASSPIRDSGEQYF. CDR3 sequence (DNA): TGTGCCAGCTCACCAATCAGGGACTCTGGAGAGCAGTACTTC.

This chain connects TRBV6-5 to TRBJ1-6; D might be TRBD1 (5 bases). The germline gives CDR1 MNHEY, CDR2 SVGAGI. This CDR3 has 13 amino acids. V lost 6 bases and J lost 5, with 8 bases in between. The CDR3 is CASRGLNNSPLHF. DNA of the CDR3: TGTGCCAGCAGGGGACTAAATAATTCACCCCTCCACTTT.

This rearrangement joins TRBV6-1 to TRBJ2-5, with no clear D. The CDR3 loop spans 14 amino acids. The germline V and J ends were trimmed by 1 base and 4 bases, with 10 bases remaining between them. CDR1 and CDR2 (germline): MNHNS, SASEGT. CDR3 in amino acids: CASSEVNWGETQYF. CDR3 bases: TGTGCCAGCAGTGAAGTCAACTGGGGAGAGACCCAGTACTTC.

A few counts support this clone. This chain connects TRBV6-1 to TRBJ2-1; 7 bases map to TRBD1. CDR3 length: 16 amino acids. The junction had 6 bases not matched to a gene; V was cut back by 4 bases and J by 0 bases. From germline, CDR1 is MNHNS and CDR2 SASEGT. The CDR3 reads CASSVSGGHSYNEQFF. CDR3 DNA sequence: TGTGCCAGCAGTGTATCAGGGGGACACTCCTACAATGAGCAGTTCTTC.

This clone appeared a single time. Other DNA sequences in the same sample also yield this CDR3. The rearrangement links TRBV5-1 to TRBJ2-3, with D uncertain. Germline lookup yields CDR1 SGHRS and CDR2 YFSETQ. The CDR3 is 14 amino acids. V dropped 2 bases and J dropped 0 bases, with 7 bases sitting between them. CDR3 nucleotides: TGCGCCAGCAGCTTACCAGGAAGCACAGATACGCAGTATTTT. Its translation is CASSLPGSTDTQYF.

The DNA for the CDR3 is TGTGCCAGCAGCTTAACAGATGAAGCTTTCTTT. Protein product: CASSLTDEAFF. The genes are TRBV7-9 and TRBJ1-1, with no clear D. The CDR3 covers 11 residues. V lost 2 bases to trimming and J lost 7 bases, with 5 bases between them. CDR1 and CDR2 from the germline V gene are SEHNR and FQNEAQ (reference sequence).

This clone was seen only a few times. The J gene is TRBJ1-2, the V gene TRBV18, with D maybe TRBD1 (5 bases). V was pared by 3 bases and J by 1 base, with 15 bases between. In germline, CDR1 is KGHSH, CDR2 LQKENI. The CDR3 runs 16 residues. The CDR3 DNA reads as TGTGCCAGCTCACCCCTTGAGGCAGGGAATAACTATGGCTACACCTTC. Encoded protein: CASSPLEAGNNYGYTF. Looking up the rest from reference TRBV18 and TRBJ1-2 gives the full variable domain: NAGVMQNPRHLVRRRGQEARLRCSPMKGHSHVYWYRQLPEEGLKFMVYLQKENIIDESGMPKERFSAEFPKEGPSILRIQQVVRGDSAAYFCASSPLEAGNNYGYTFGSGTRLTVV.